This T cell receptor (beta chain) was recorded in a study of cytomegalovirus exposure and HLA in healthy donors. Produced via immunoSEQ multiplex PCR; TCRdb's table is partial and in-frame only. The table includes about 180,000 clones, 85% detected once. The donors belonged to the roughly 130-subject validation cohort, separate from the roughly 700-subject first cohort. CDR3 length: 14 residues. V dropped 1 base and J dropped 1; count of bases not matched to a gene: 1. Germline lookup yields CDR1 SGHRS and CDR2 YFSETQ. The origin of this receptor is a young man in good health and CMV-seropositive. V usage is TRBV5-1 and J usage is TRBJ1-1; 7 positions agree with TRBD1. Input material: PBMCs. This CDR3 is CASSLRTGNTEAFF. The CDR3, as DNA: TGCGCCAGCAGCTTGAGGACAGGGAACACTGAAGCTTTCTTT.